This T cell receptor (beta chain) is from a study of vaccination and CD4 T cells after COVID-19. Findings of the study overall: Spike mono-reactivity applied to 304 of 307 vaccine-specific clones detected in convalescent patients.

About this clonotype itself: Its antigen remains unidentified.

As to time point: late sampling 161 to 241 days after vaccination in a few convalescent patients. Documented treatment: roughly 11-day PBMC culture with coronavirus spike peptide pools or control peptides (ViraFEST assay). ViraFEST used peptide pools to expand antigen-specific T cells and subsequently sequenced their TCRs. The authors swapped half the medium for fresh IL-2 medium on days 3 and 7. The assay that was used to sequence DNA from cultured CD4+ T cells was the Oncomine TCR Beta short-read assay. Investigators obtained genomic DNA by extraction from cultured CD4+ T cells. MiXCR, applied by TCRdb to the PCR reads, yields one record per CDR3 protein. The sample holds around 27,000 distinct CDR3 sequences, 25% to 35% seen once. Germline CDR1 is DFQATT and CDR2 is SNEGSKA (reference sequence). CDR3 size: 14 residues. V was cut by 6 bases and J by 0 bases, with 11 bases left in between.

The TCR sequence derives from a human donor who had recovered from COVID-19. V usage is TRBV20-1 and J usage is TRBJ2-2; a weak D match, TRBD1 (5 bases). Sequences were derived from CD4+ T cells from blood, cultured in vitro, sampled about 7 months after SARS-CoV-2 vaccination. The CDR3: CSARAHPNTGELFF. The CDR3 nucleotides read TGCAGTGCCAGGGCTCACCCGAACACCGGGGAGCTGTTTTTT.